Listed below are T cell receptor beta chains from one sample, sequenced in a study of graft-versus-host responses after intestinal transplantation. Measured with immunoSEQ multiplex PCR; TCRdb has only the in-frame clones, and not every one. The table includes 9,000 to 13,000 clones, about 91% detected once. Sequencing used PBMCs, obtained approximately 40 days after intestinal transplantation. The receptors shown here come from a human patient who received an intestinal transplant, so some T cells may come from the graft donor. CDR3s include the opening cysteine and the closing phenylalanine or tryptophan. A D gene is named only where the DNA matches it firmly. Expanded clones get a size class; other rows say once, few or many, or leave the size out.

clone_size d_call j_call v_call cdr3_nt cdr3_aa
once . TRBJ2-2 TRBV9 TGTGCCAGCAGCGTAGGGGCAGGATTGAACACCGGGGAGCTGTTTTTT CASSVGAGLNTGELFF
. TRBD2 TRBJ2-2 TRBV4-2 TGTGCCAGCAGCCAAGGTCGCGGGGGGGCCGGGGAGCTGTTTTTT CASSQGRGGAGELFF
once . TRBJ2-3 TRBV5-1 TGCGCCAGCAGCTACCGGGACAACACAGATACGCAGTATTTT CASSYRDNTDTQYF
. . TRBJ2-7 TRBV2 TGTGCCAGCGTCGGTGCCATGACGGACTCCTACGAGCAGTACTTC CASVGAMTDSYEQYF
. . TRBJ1-1 TRBV18 TGTGCCAGCTCAGATACGCTACGGGGCACTGAAGCTTTCTTT CASSDTLRGTEAFF
. . TRBJ1-1 TRBV5-1 TGCGCCAGCACTTCTCTTGGGGCGGCCGAAGCTTTCTTT CASTSLGAAEAFF
. . TRBJ1-5 TRBV4-1 TGCGCCAGCAGCCAAGATGGGGGGACTAATCAGCCCCAGCATTTT CASSQDGGTNQPQHF
. . TRBJ1-2 TRBV4-1 TGCGCCAGCAGCCAAGAATGGGAATTCGACTATGGCTACACCTTC CASSQEWEFDYGYTF
. TRBD1 TRBJ1-6 TRBV9 TGTGCCAGCAGCCCAGACAGGGGCCCTACCAATTCACCCCTCCACTTT CASSPDRGPTNSPLHF
. . TRBJ2-1 TRBV5-1 TGCGCCAGCAGCTTAGAGCTGAATAACAATGAGCAGTTCTTC CASSLELNNNEQFF
. . TRBJ2-7 TRBV18 TGTGCCAGCTCACCGGGGGGTATACGCTACGAGCAGTACTTC CASSPGGIRYEQYF
. . TRBJ2-1 TRBV2 TGTGCCAGCAAATGGACTGAGTACAATGAGCAGTTCTTC CASKWTEYNEQFF
. . TRBJ2-1 TRBV6-1 TGTGCCAGCAGTTGGGGTTGGAACAATGAGCAGTTCTTC CASSWGWNNEQFF
few . TRBJ2-1 TRBV7-9 TGTGCCAGCAGCTTACCACCTAGCGTTGGGCATGAGCAGTTCTTC CASSLPPSVGHEQFF
. TRBD1 TRBJ1-2 TRBV6-5 TGTGCCAGCAGCCCGACAGGGACGAGCGTTTATGGCTACACCTTC CASSPTGTSVYGYTF
once TRBD1 TRBJ1-1 TRBV2 TGTGCCAGCAGTCCCCGGAATTGGACAGGGGGCGCTTTCTTT CASSPRNWTGGAFF
. TRBD1 TRBJ2-7 TRBV7-9 TGTGCCAGCGCGACAGGGAGCTACGAGCAGTACTTC CASATGSYEQYF
. TRBD1 TRBJ2-3 TRBV7-3 TGTGCCAGCAGCTTAGGGACAGGGGACTGGGATACGCAGTATTTT CASSLGTGDWDTQYF
. . TRBJ1-6 TRBV11-1 TGTGCCAGCAGCTTAGCTGGCAGCATTAATTCACCCCTCCACTTT CASSLAGSINSPLHF
. . TRBJ1-1 TRBV4-2 TGTGCCAGCAGCCAAGATTGGGCTGGTTGGACTGAAGCTTTCTTT CASSQDWAGWTEAFF
. . TRBJ2-7 TRBV19 TGTGCCAGTAGGGGGGATTATAGTTACGAGCAGTACTTC CASRGDYSYEQYF
once TRBD1 TRBJ1-6 TRBV15 TGTGCCACCAGCGCCGGGGACAGCATATGGTCACCCCTCCACTTT CATSAGDSIWSPLHF
. . TRBJ1-1 TRBV19 TGTGCCAGTGCCTTTATGAACACTGAAGCTTTCTTT CASAFMNTEAFF
. TRBD1 TRBJ2-7 TRBV27 TGTGCCAGCAATCGGCAGGGGGCGGGCGAGCAGTACTTC CASNRQGAGEQYF
. TRBD1 TRBJ1-1 TRBV9 TGTGCCAGCTCGGACCAGGGGGGGAACGCTTTCTTT CASSDQGGNAFF
. TRBD1 TRBJ1-5 TRBV19 TGTGCCAGCCACCCGGAGACAGGGGTTTTTGAGCCCCAGCATTTT CASHPETGVFEPQHF
. TRBD1 TRBJ1-3 TRBV6-1 TGTGCCAGCAGTTTTCGACAGGGTACTGGAAACACCATATATTTT CASSFRQGTGNTIYF
. . TRBJ2-2 TRBV10-3 TGTGCCATCAGTGACTCGGTACCTTTGACCGGGGAGCTGTTTTTT CAISDSVPLTGELFF
. TRBD1 TRBJ1-2 TRBV9 TGTGCCAGCAGCGTAGATATCGGGACAGGTGACTATGGCTACACCTTC CASSVDIGTGDYGYTF
. . TRBJ1-2 TRBV6-6 TGTGCCAGCGCCTGGTCCCTCGGCAGGACTAAGTATGGCTACACCTTC CASAWSLGRTKYGYTF
. . TRBJ1-6 TRBV6-1 TGTGCCAGCAGTATCCAACCCTTAGGATCACCCCTCCACTTT CASSIQPLGSPLHF
. TRBD2 TRBJ2-5 TRBV7-8 TGTGCCAGCAGCTTACTAGCGGGGGGCCGAGGCCAAGAGACCCAGTACTTC CASSLLAGGRGQETQYF
. . TRBJ2-6 TRBV2 TGTGCCAGCAGGGGCCTGCTTACGGCGGGGGCCAACGTCCTGACTTTC CASRGLLTAGANVLTF
. TRBD1 TRBJ1-2 TRBV5-1 TGCGCCAGCAGCCAAAACCCCGGGACAGAGTATGGCTACACCTTC CASSQNPGTEYGYTF
. . TRBJ2-7 TRBV5-6 TGTGCCAGCAGCTTGGGGGGCGGCGAGCAGTACTTC CASSLGGGEQYF
. . TRBJ1-1 TRBV29-1 TGCAGCGTTGAAGTAGACACTGAAGCTTTCTTT CSVEVDTEAFF
. . TRBJ1-2 TRBV2 TGTGCCAGCAGTTTGGCGTTGGGGTACACCTTC CASSLALGYTF
. . TRBJ1-6 TRBV6-5 TGTGCCAGCAGTTACTTGGACAGCCCTTCACCCCTCCACTTT CASSYLDSPSPLHF
. . TRBJ1-1 TRBV5-8 TGTGCCAGCAGCTTCGATATATGGCCAGCGAACACTGAAGCTTTCTTT CASSFDIWPANTEAFF
. . TRBJ1-1 TRBV5-1 TGCGCCAGCAGCTTGGCTTCGGACCTTGGAGCGAACACTGAAGCTTTCTTT CASSLASDLGANTEAFF
once TRBD1 TRBJ1-2 TRBV9 TGTGCCAGCAGCAGAGAGGACAGGGGGCTATCTGGCTACACCTTC CASSREDRGLSGYTF
. TRBD2 TRBJ2-1 TRBV19 TGTGCCAGTAGTACTCTAGCGGGCACTTCTAGTGAGCAGTTCTTC CASSTLAGTSSEQFF
. . TRBJ1-5 TRBV4-1 TGCGCCAGCAGCCAAGGGCTCGCAGGGAAGGGGGATCAGCCCCAGCATTTT CASSQGLAGKGDQPQHF
once . TRBJ1-1 TRBV7-3 TGTGCCAGCAGCGGAACAGGAATGAACACTGAAGCTTTCTTT CASSGTGMNTEAFF
. . TRBJ1-1 TRBV6-6 TGTGCCAGCAGCTACCGTACTGAAGCTTTCTTT CASSYRTEAFF
. . TRBJ2-3 TRBV7-9 TGTGCCAGCAGCCTCGGACGGGGGAGCACAGATACGCAGTATTTT CASSLGRGSTDTQYF
. . TRBJ1-6 TRBV12-1 TGTGCCAGCAGCCCCCGACGTAATTCACCCCTCCACTTT CASSPRRNSPLHF
. . TRBJ1-2 TRBV5-1 TGCGCCAGCAGCAAAGACCCCGGGGGGACCTATGGCTACACCTTC CASSKDPGGTYGYTF
. TRBD1 TRBJ2-7 TRBV10-3 TGTGCCATCAGTGAAGGGGACAGCTCCTACGAGCAGTACTTC CAISEGDSSYEQYF
. . TRBJ1-5 TRBV27 TGTGCCAGCAGACCCCAACAGGAGAATCAGCCCCAGCATTTT CASRPQQENQPQHF
. TRBD1 TRBJ2-7 TRBV11-2 TGTGCCAGCAGCCACCCAGGGACAGGCCCCTACGAGCAGTACTTC CASSHPGTGPYEQYF
. TRBD2 TRBJ2-3 TRBV6-4 TGTGCCAGCAGTGACGGCAGCGGGGGGGCAGATACGCAGTATTTT CASSDGSGGADTQYF
. . TRBJ2-7 TRBV2 TGTGCCAGCAGGGGCCCCTACGAGCAGTACTTC CASRGPYEQYF
. . TRBJ2-2 TRBV7-3 TGTGCCAGCAGCTTAGACCAGACGAACACCGGGGAGCTGTTTTTT CASSLDQTNTGELFF
. TRBD1 TRBJ1-1 TRBV18 TGTGCCAGCTCTCGGACAGGGGGAAACACTGAAGCTTTCTTT CASSRTGGNTEAFF
. TRBD1 TRBJ2-7 TRBV29-1 TGCAGCGTTAAAGGACAGGGACCCTACGAGCAGTACTTC CSVKGQGPYEQYF
. TRBD1 TRBJ1-2 TRBV12-5 TGTGCTAGTGGTTTGGAAGGACAGGATAACTATGGCTACACCTTC CASGLEGQDNYGYTF
. TRBD1 TRBJ1-1 TRBV6-5 TGTGCCAGCAGTATCTCGGACAGGGGCACTGAAGCTTTCTTT CASSISDRGTEAFF